This T cell receptor (beta chain) derives from a study of cytomegalovirus exposure and HLA in healthy donors. Study-level background: It was reported in a later analysis that the same platform had been used for the 100 to 150 validation repertoires as for the 666 first-cohort repertoires.

To note about this clone: What it binds is not known.

Study-wide results and limits: Cytomegalovirus association was assigned to over 150 TCR beta chains.

CDR1 SGHRS and CDR2 YFSETQ come from the germline V gene. The CDR3 has 16 amino acids. The V gene end was trimmed by 2 bases and the J gene end by 4 bases; junction bases not matched to a gene: 9. An approximately 130-subject validation cohort, separate from the roughly 670-subject first cohort, supplied the donors. Produced via immunoSEQ multiplex PCR; TCRdb's table is partial and in-frame only. The repertoire has about 130,000 clones, roughly 90% of them found once; the top ten carry 1.4% to 1.5%. The gene calls are TRBV5-1 and TRBJ2-7; 10 bases map to TRBD1. The sample consisted of PBMCs. The origin of this receptor is a young man in good health and CMV-seronegative. The CDR3 sequence: CASSLSGTGEIYEQYF. The CDR3 DNA is TGCGCCAGCAGCTTATCCGGGACAGGGGAGATTTACGAGCAGTACTTC.